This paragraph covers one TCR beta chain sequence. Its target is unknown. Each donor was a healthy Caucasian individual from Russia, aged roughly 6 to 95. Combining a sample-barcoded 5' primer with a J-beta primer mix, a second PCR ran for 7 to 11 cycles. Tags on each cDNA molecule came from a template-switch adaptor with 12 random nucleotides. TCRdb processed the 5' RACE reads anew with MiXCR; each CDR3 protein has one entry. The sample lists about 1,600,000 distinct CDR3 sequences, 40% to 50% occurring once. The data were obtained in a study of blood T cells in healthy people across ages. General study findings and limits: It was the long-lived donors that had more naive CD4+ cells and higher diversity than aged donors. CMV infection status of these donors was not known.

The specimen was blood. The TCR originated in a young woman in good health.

CDR3 sequence: CASSSGRRKYF. CDR3 sequence (DNA): TGTGCCAGCAGCTCGGGACGGCGGAAGTACTTC. This chain links TRBV7-2 with TRBJ2-4; D is tentatively TRBD1 or TRBD2 (5 bases each). Trimming left V 4 bases short and J 14 bases short, with 12 bases between. Germline CDR1 is SGHTA and CDR2 is FQGNSA. The CDR3 extends over 11 amino acids.